The 17 T cell receptor beta chains below come from one sample, sequenced in a study of T cell responses to AZD1222 COVID-19 vaccine. Assay: immunoSEQ multiplex PCR; the TCRdb copy retains only in-frame clones and omits some. The data show 150,000 to 200,000 clones, over 70% seen once. This specimen consisted of peripheral blood, obtained on day 0 of MenACWY control vaccination. These TCRs come from an adult in good health.

The rearrangement joins TRBV6-2 or TRBV6-3 to TRBJ1-2, with 8 bases matching TRBD1. The germline CDR1 and CDR2 sequences are MNHEY and SVGEGT. Unmatched junction bases numbered 4, after V lost 4 bases and J lost 6 bases. The CDR3 is made up of 13 amino acids. The CDR3 reads CASSSKQGDGYTF. The CDR3 DNA is TGTGCCAGCAGTTCCAAACAGGGGGATGGCTACACCTTC.

V usage is TRBV28 and J usage is TRBJ1-1; tentative D call: TRBD1 (5 bases). The V end was cut by 6 bases, the J end by 5 bases, with 13 bases between. The CDR3 spans 13 residues. The V gene's germline CDR1 is MDHEN and CDR2 SYDVKM. The CDR3 is CASSGGSGTEAFF. The CDR3 DNA is TGTGCCAGCAGCGGGGGGAGCGGTACTGAAGCTTTCTTT.

This chain uses TRBV24-1 with TRBJ2-1; no firm D call. V lost 3 bases, J lost 10 bases, and 12 bases lay in between. There are 13 residues in the CDR3. Germline CDR1 KGHDR, CDR2 SFDVKD. CDR3 bases: TGTGCCACCAGTGATCCACCGGCGGAGGAGCAGTTCTTC. This sequence encodes CATSDPPAEEQFF.

The V gene is TRBV11-3, the J gene TRBJ1-2, with 7 bases that match TRBD1. CDR3 length: 14 amino acids. Germline assignment: CDR1 SGHNT and CDR2 YENEEA. V lost 4 bases, J lost 6 bases, and 8 bases stayed unmatched. The CDR3 is CASSSKKGGNGYTF. The CDR3 bases are TGTGCCAGCAGCTCCAAGAAAGGGGGCAATGGCTACACCTTC.

This chain uses TRBV18 with TRBJ1-6; 7 bases map to TRBD1. The CDR3 consists of 13 residues. Germline CDR1 KGHSH, CDR2 LQKENI. V shed 1 base and J 10 bases; nucleotides not matched to a gene: 1. As DNA, the CDR3 is TGTGCCAGCTCACCACGGGACAGCTCACCCCTCCACTTT. Protein sequence: CASSPRDSSPLHF.

This sequence joins TRBV3-1 (or the pseudogene TRBV3-2) and TRBJ1-4, with 10 bases fitting TRBD1. The germline V gene has CDR1 LGHDT and CDR2 YNNKEL (reference sequence). The CDR3 extends over 14 amino acids. V lost 4 bases, J lost 10 bases, and 6 bases stayed unmatched. Here the CDR3 DNA reads TGTGCCAGCAGCCCGACAGGGGGCCATGGAAAACTGTTTTTT. This gives the protein CASSPTGGHGKLFF.

This clone was seen just once. V and J are TRBV27 and TRBJ1-1; 7 positions agree with TRBD1. This CDR3 spans 13 amino acids. V dropped 10 bases and J dropped 1; count of bases not matched to a gene: 6. Germline CDR1 and CDR2: MNHEY and SMNVEV (reference sequence). This CDR3 reads CATRDSSNTEAFF. The CDR3, as DNA: TGTGCCACGCGGGACAGCTCGAACACTGAAGCTTTCTTT.

The chain employs TRBV3-1 (or the pseudogene TRBV3-2) and TRBJ2-3, with a tentative D call TRBD1 (6 bases). The CDR3 covers 14 residues. V lost 4 bases, J lost 4 bases, and 12 bases lay in between. CDR1 and CDR2 (germline): LGHDT, YNNKEL (reference sequence). The CDR3 sequence: CASSPRGFSDTQYF. In DNA, the CDR3 is TGTGCCAGCAGCCCCAGGGGTTTTTCAGATACGCAGTATTTT.

V usage is TRBV9 and J usage is TRBJ2-2, with D unresolved. Germline V lookup: CDR1 SGDLS, CDR2 YYNGEE. The V end lost 3 bases, the J end lost 2 bases, and 2 bases lay between the germline ends. The CDR3 consists of 12 residues. In DNA form, the CDR3 reads TGTGCCAGCAGCGGAAACACCGGGGAGCTGTTTTTT. Amino acids: CASSGNTGELFF.

The gene calls are TRBV4-2 and TRBJ2-5; D unclear. This CDR3 comprises 14 residues. CDR1 is LGHNA, CDR2 YNFKEQ, per germline. V lost 0 bases and J 4 bases, leaving 9 bases between the germline ends. The CDR3 is CASSQEPRGETQYF. The CDR3 DNA follows: TGTGCCAGCAGCCAAGAACCCAGAGGAGAGACCCAGTACTTC.

The chain links TRBV4-3 to TRBJ1-2; unclear D gene. CDR3 length: 14 residues. Germline lookup yields CDR1 LGHNA and CDR2 YSLEER. The V end lost 1 base, the J end lost 7 bases, and 13 bases lay between the germline ends. This CDR3 reads CASSQGGTFGGYTF. The CDR3 bases are TGCGCCAGCAGCCAAGGGGGAACCTTCGGTGGCTACACCTTC.

This chain connects TRBV4-2 to TRBJ1-1, with a possible D match to TRBD1 (5 bases). The CDR3 sequence is 16 residues long. The germline gives CDR1 LGHNA, CDR2 YNFKEQ. V was clipped by 3 bases and J by 0 bases, with 14 bases between them. The CDR3: CASSHPGLGVNTEAFF. The CDR3 DNA follows: TGTGCCAGCAGCCATCCGGGTTTGGGGGTGAACACTGAAGCTTTCTTT.

The chain joins TRBV11-2 to TRBJ2-2; 8 bases fit TRBD2. V was clipped by 2 bases and J by 6 bases; unmatched bases: 8. CDR1 SGHAT and CDR2 FQNNGV come from the germline V gene. The CDR3 contains 16 residues. CDR3 region: CASSLFTPTSAGELFF. In DNA, the CDR3 is TGTGCCAGCAGCTTATTCACCCCGACTAGCGCCGGGGAGCTGTTTTTT. The full variable domain, rest sourced from reference TRBV11-2 and TRBJ2-2, is EAGVAQSPRYKIIEKRQSVAFWCNPISGHATLYWYQQILGQGPKLLIQFQNNGVVDDSQLPKDRFSAERLKGVDSTLKIQPAKLEDSAVYLCASSLFTPTSAGELFFGEGSRLTVL.

The CDR3 bases are TGTGCCAGCCGCTGGACAGGGTCCTATGGCTACACCTTC. Translated, it gives CASRWTGSYGYTF. V gene TRBV28 combines with J gene TRBJ1-2, with 8 bases matching TRBD1. With 8 bases clipped from V and 4 bases from J, the junction kept 6 bases outside the gene matches. Germline CDR1 reads MDHEN; CDR2 reads SYDVKM. This CDR3 contains 13 residues.

The chain recombines TRBV6-2 or TRBV6-3 with TRBJ2-7; 7 nucleotides match TRBD1. From germline, CDR1 is MNHEY and CDR2 SVGEGT. The V and J ends lost 5 bases and 5 bases, in that order; junction bases with no gene match: 3. The CDR3 sequence is 12 residues long. CDR3 sequence (DNA): TGTGCCAGCAGTCAGGGGGTCCACGAGCAGTACTTC. Translation gives CASSQGVHEQYF.

The J gene is TRBJ1-1, the V gene TRBV20-1; a weak D match, TRBD1 (6 bases). The CDR3 is 11 residues long. The V gene lost 5 bases and the J gene lost 11 bases, with 15 bases spanning the gap. CDR1 is DFQATT, CDR2 SNEGSKA, per germline (reference sequence). The CDR3: CSASATGSAFF. The CDR3 DNA sequence: TGCAGTGCTTCTGCGACAGGCTCGGCTTTCTTT.

In regard to this clone: Other DNA sequences from this sample encode an identical CDR3 as well. J is TRBJ1-3 and V is TRBV18; the D is unclear. The CDR3 extends over 14 amino acids. In germline, CDR1 is KGHSH, CDR2 LQKENI. V was trimmed by 2 bases and J by 0 bases, leaving 5 bases between them. The DNA of the CDR3 is TGTGCCAGCTCACCAGGAAGCTCTGGAAACACCATATATTTT. Translated: CASSPGSSGNTIYF.